Below are 8 T cell receptor beta chains sequenced from a single sample in a study of shared clonotypes between healthy human individuals. Produced via immunoSEQ multiplex PCR; TCRdb's table is partial and in-frame only. The sample lists 450,000 to 500,000 clones, around four fifths occurring once. The sequenced sample consisted of PBMCs. The origin of the receptors is a woman aged 40-49 years in good health. Some clones in this sample may be carry-over from other donors' samples.

The chain carries TRBV29-1 and TRBJ2-7, with 8 bases fitting TRBD1. The CDR3 has 12 residues. V lost 3 bases and J lost 2; bases outside the gene matches: 0. CDR1 and CDR2 (germline): SQVTM, ANQGSEA. This chain's CDR3 is CSVEGQAYEQYF. CDR3 coding DNA: TGCAGCGTTGAGGGACAGGCCTACGAGCAGTACTTC.

The chain uses TRBV30 and TRBJ2-1; the D gene is possibly TRBD1 (5 bases). V dropped 4 bases and J dropped 4 bases, with 5 bases sitting between them. This CDR3 spans 11 amino acids. The germline gives CDR1 GTSNPN, CDR2 SVGIG (reference sequence). Written as DNA, the CDR3 is TGTGCCTGGACAGGGTACAATGAGCAGTTCTTC. Amino acid sequence: CAWTGYNEQFF. Looking up the rest from reference TRBV30 and TRBJ2-1 gives the full variable domain: SQTIHQWPATLVQPVGSPLSLECTVEGTSNPNLYWYRQAAGRGLQLLFYSVGIGQISSEVPQNLSASRPQDRQFILSSKKLLLSDSGFYLCAWTGYNEQFFGPGTRLTVL.

In the case of this clone: A much larger clone lies a single base off, so this may be a read error. Within the sample, other DNA sequences also encode this same CDR3. The J gene is TRBJ1-2, the V gene TRBV2, with D perhaps TRBD1 (5 bases). The CDR3 loop spans 17 amino acids. Germline CDR1 SNHLY, CDR2 FYNNEI. Here the CDR3 DNA reads TGTGCCAGCAGTAAAACGTGGGGGGGAATCACTAACTATGGCTACACCTTT. Amino acid sequence: CASSKTWGGITNYGYTF.

The CDR3 nucleotides read TGTGCCAGCAGTCCACCCGGGACAGGGGTAGAGGAAAAACTGTTTTTT. Protein sequence: CASSPPGTGVEEKLFF. The chain couples TRBV28 to TRBJ1-4, with 10 bases that match TRBD1. This CDR3 spans 16 amino acids. Germline CDR1 and CDR2: MDHEN and SYDVKM. V dropped 5 bases and J dropped 8; count of bases not matched to a gene: 11.

The J gene is TRBJ2-5, the V gene TRBV29-1, with 15 bases identical to TRBD2. V gave up 8 bases and J gave up 0 bases; unmatched junction bases: 7. This CDR3 has 16 residues. The V gene's germline CDR1 is SQVTM and CDR2 ANQGSEA. The CDR3 DNA follows: TGCAGCCTGAAGGGACTAGCGGGAGGTAACCAAGAGACCCAGTACTTC. As protein: CSLKGLAGGNQETQYF.

The CDR3: CASSQSFSSFEQFF. Written as DNA, the CDR3 is TGCGCCAGCAGCCAATCGTTCTCCTCATTTGAGCAGTTCTTC. The V call is TRBV4-3, the J call TRBJ2-1; D gene uncertain. CDR3 length equals 14 residues. The germline V gene has CDR1 LGHNA and CDR2 YSLEER. With 2 bases removed from V and 9 bases from J, the gap between germline ends came to 14 bases.

To note about this clone: The sample carries other DNA sequences with the same CDR3. The CDR3 bases are TGCGCCAGCAGCTTGGATGGGAACCAGCCCCAGCATTTT. Translated: CASSLDGNQPQHF. The rearrangement joins TRBV5-1 to TRBJ1-5, with D hard to call. Trimming cost V 0 bases and J 7 bases, with 8 bases left between them. The germline CDR1 and CDR2 sequences are SGHRS and YFSETQ. The CDR3 runs to 13 residues.

The genes are TRBV7-6 and TRBJ2-3; D possibly corresponds to TRBD2 (5 bases). Germline CDR1 SGHVS, CDR2 FNYEAQ. Trimming cost V 0 bases and J 4 bases, with 8 bases left between them. This CDR3 has 14 residues. This chain's CDR3 is CASSLATRADTQYF. CDR3 coding DNA: TGTGCCAGCAGCTTAGCAACTAGGGCAGATACGCAGTATTTT.